One and the same sample provided the 18 T cell receptor beta chains below, sequenced in a study of blood T cell repertoires in COVID-19. Sequencing used immunoSEQ multiplex PCR; TCRdb keeps in-frame clones, though not all of them. The repertoire has hundreds of thousands of clones, about 91% of them found once; the top ten carry 9.5%. The sample comprised PBMCs or T cells enriched from blood (not recorded which). The receptors shown here come from a woman in her 40s who had recovered from COVID-19.

The chain couples TRBV30 to TRBJ2-1, with 14 positions matching TRBD2. The CDR3 contains 14 residues. The germline V gene encodes CDR1 GTSNPN and CDR2 SVGIG (reference sequence). J gave up 6 bases and V 5 bases, and 3 bases lay outside the gene matches. As DNA, the CDR3 is TGTGCCTGGCAAGGGACTAGCGGGAGCAATGAGCAGTTCTTC. Amino acid sequence: CAWQGTSGSNEQFF.

The chain couples TRBV2 to TRBJ1-1; 11 bases are a match to TRBD1. V shed 5 bases and J 5 bases; nucleotides not matched to a gene: 4. Germline loops: CDR1 SNHLY, CDR2 FYNNEI. CDR3 size: 14 residues. The CDR3 DNA reads TGTGCCAGCAGTCGGACAGGGGGCGATACTGAAGCTTTCTTT. It is translated as CASSRTGGDTEAFF.

The rearrangement links TRBV27 to TRBJ2-7; no clear D. The CDR3 has 12 amino acids. CDR1 and CDR2 (germline): MNHEY, SMNVEV (reference sequence). V lost 5 bases, J lost 4 bases, and 9 bases lay in between. The CDR3 sequence: CASSAYPYEQYF. The DNA for the CDR3 is TGTGCCAGCAGTGCCTACCCATACGAGCAGTACTTC.

This chain uses TRBV30 with TRBJ2-2, with TRBD2 identical over 9 bases. CDR1 and CDR2 from the germline V gene are GTSNPN and SVGIG (reference sequence). The CDR3 has 15 residues. V shed 5 bases and J 3 bases; nucleotides not matched to a gene: 7. The CDR3 DNA reads TGTGCCTGGGATCCCGGGACTAGCTACACCGGGGAGCTGTTTTTT. As protein: CAWDPGTSYTGELFF. The full variable domain, rest sourced from reference TRBV30 and TRBJ2-2, is SQTIHQWPATLVQPVGSPLSLECTVEGTSNPNLYWYRQAAGRGLQLLFYSVGIGQISSEVPQNLSASRPQDRQFILSSKKLLLSDSGFYLCAWDPGTSYTGELFFGEGSRLTVL.

This chain joins TRBV6-2 or TRBV6-3 and TRBJ2-7, with 11 bases aligning to TRBD2. The CDR3 consists of 16 residues. The trim removed 5 bases at V and 4 bases at J, leaving 10 bases unmatched. From germline, CDR1 is MNHEY and CDR2 SVGEGT. The CDR3 DNA reads as TGTGCCAGCAGTACGATGATAGCGGGAGGGTCTTACGAGCAGTACTTC. Translating gives CASSTMIAGGSYEQYF.

The V call is TRBV29-1, the J call TRBJ1-2; D might be TRBD1 (6 bases). Germline V lookup: CDR1 SQVTM, CDR2 ANQGSEA. Trimming took 7 bases from V and 2 from J, leaving 14 bases between them. This CDR3 has 13 residues. CDR3 sequence: CSAYQGINYGYTF. The CDR3 bases are TGCAGCGCTTATCAGGGGATCAACTATGGCTACACCTTC. The full variable domain, with the rest looked up from reference TRBV29-1 and TRBJ1-2, is SAVISQKPSRDICQRGTSLTIQCQVDSQVTMMFWYRQQPGQSLTLIATANQGSEATYESGFVIDKFPISRPNLTFSTLTVSNMSPEDSSIYLCSAYQGINYGYTFGSGTRLTVV.

The rearrangement links TRBV30 to TRBJ2-5; 9 positions agree with TRBD1. After removal of 4 bases from V and 5 bases from J, the junction contained 2 bases not matched to a gene. The CDR3 has 12 residues. Germline loops: CDR1 GTSNPN, CDR2 SVGIG (reference sequence). The CDR3 DNA reads TGTGCCTGGAACGGACAGGGGGAGACCCAGTACTTC. This translates into CAWNGQGETQYF.

V and J are TRBV4-1 and TRBJ2-1; 11 nucleotides line up with TRBD2. Germline V gene sequence: CDR1 MGHRA, CDR2 YSYEKL. The CDR3 covers 14 residues. Unmatched junction bases numbered 0, after V lost 0 bases and J lost 8 bases. The CDR3 DNA sequence: TGCGCCAGCAGCCAAGAGGGACTAGCGGATGAGCAGTTCTTC. It translates to CASSQEGLADEQFF.

The V gene is TRBV13, the J gene TRBJ2-5; 9 bases are shared with TRBD2. Looked up from germline, CDR1 is PRHDT and CDR2 is FYEKMQ (reference sequence). V was clipped by 5 bases and J by 2 bases; unmatched bases: 6. CDR3 length: 15 residues. In DNA, the CDR3 is TGTGCCAGCAGCCTTAGCGGGGGAGGGCAAGAGACCCAGTACTTC. Protein product: CASSLSGGGQETQYF.

For this clone: An end of the junction does not agree with germline; a read error may underlie this. The chain combines TRBV7-7 with TRBJ2-1, with a tentative D call TRBD2 (6 bases). This CDR3 region has 13 residues. Germline CDR1 SSHAT, CDR2 FNYEAQ (reference sequence). The CDR3 here is CASSNPSVGEQFF. The CDR3 bases are TGTGCTAGCAGCAACCCTAGCGTTGGTGAGCAGTTCTTC.

This chain joins TRBV7-3 and TRBJ2-5, with 7 bases fitting TRBD2. The CDR3 consists of 13 residues. CDR1 is SGHTA and CDR2 is FQGTGA in the germline V gene. V was clipped by 5 bases and J by 5 bases; unmatched bases: 5. The CDR3 nucleotides are TGTGCCAGCAGCGGCGGACTAGGGGAGACCCAGTACTTC. Encoded protein: CASSGGLGETQYF.

The V call is TRBV6-5, the J call TRBJ2-7; possible D gene TRBD1, 6 bases. Trimming stripped 2 bases from V and 7 bases from J, with 15 bases between. The CDR3 runs 14 residues. Looked up from germline, CDR1 is MNHEY and CDR2 is SVGAGI. CDR3 sequence reads: CASSYPQGRGEQYF. In DNA form, the CDR3 reads TGTGCCAGCAGTTACCCACAGGGACGGGGAGAGCAGTACTTC.

This clone was observed a handful of times. The V call is TRBV19, the J call TRBJ1-5, with 7 bases identical to TRBD1. The CDR3 is 15 amino acids. V shed 5 bases and J 2 bases; nucleotides not matched to a gene: 6. Germline V gives CDR1 LNHDA, CDR2 SQIVND (reference sequence). DNA for the CDR3: TGTGCCAGTAGTGACAGGGTTTTCGGCAATCAGCCCCAGCATTTT. Translating it yields CASSDRVFGNQPQHF.

The V and J genes are TRBV21-1 and TRBJ1-3; the D call TRBD1 from the table was never checked on the DNA. TRBV21-1 is a known pseudogene. The CDR3 consists of 15 residues. CDR3 bases: TGTGCCAGCACCCAAAGGGACAGCTCTGGAAACACCATATATTTT. Translation: CASTQRDSSGNTIYF.

The chain links TRBV11-2 to TRBJ1-1; 8 nucleotides line up with TRBD1. The CDR3 is made up of 16 amino acids. Germline V gene sequence: CDR1 SGHAT, CDR2 FQNNGV. Trimming cost V 4 bases and J 6 bases; bases outside gene matches: 13. As DNA, the CDR3 is TGTGCCAGCAGCTCCCGGGCGACAGGGGTTAAGCCTGAAGCTTTCTTT. It translates to CASSSRATGVKPEAFF.

The V call is TRBV19, the J call TRBJ1-5; TRBD1 matches at 8 bases. V trimming: 5 bases; J trimming: 5 bases; junction bases outside the gene matches: 8. This CDR3 region has 15 residues. Per the germline V gene, CDR1 is LNHDA and CDR2 is SQIVND (reference sequence). CDR3 coding DNA: TGTGCCAGTAGTCCTCTGGACAGGGACGATCAGCCCCAGCATTTT. It is translated as CASSPLDRDDQPQHF.

The chain uses TRBV5-1 and TRBJ2-4; 9 positions agree with TRBD2. CDR3 size: 16 residues. V lost 1 base, J lost 6 bases, and 8 bases stayed unmatched. The germline V gene encodes CDR1 SGHRS and CDR2 YFSETQ. The CDR3 nucleotides are TGCGCCAGCAGCTTGATTGCGGGGGGGCCGGTAAACATTCAGTACTTC. The encoded protein is CASSLIAGGPVNIQYF.

The chain uses TRBV29-1 and TRBJ2-7; perhaps TRBD1 as D (6 bases). This CDR3 comprises 17 residues. CDR1 and CDR2 (germline): SQVTM, ANQGSEA. V gave up 0 bases and J gave up 3 bases, with 21 bases separating them. For the CDR3, the DNA is TGCAGCGTTGAAGATCAAGGCAGGGGCTCAACTGGCTACGAGCAGTACTTC. This codes for CSVEDQGRGSTGYEQYF.